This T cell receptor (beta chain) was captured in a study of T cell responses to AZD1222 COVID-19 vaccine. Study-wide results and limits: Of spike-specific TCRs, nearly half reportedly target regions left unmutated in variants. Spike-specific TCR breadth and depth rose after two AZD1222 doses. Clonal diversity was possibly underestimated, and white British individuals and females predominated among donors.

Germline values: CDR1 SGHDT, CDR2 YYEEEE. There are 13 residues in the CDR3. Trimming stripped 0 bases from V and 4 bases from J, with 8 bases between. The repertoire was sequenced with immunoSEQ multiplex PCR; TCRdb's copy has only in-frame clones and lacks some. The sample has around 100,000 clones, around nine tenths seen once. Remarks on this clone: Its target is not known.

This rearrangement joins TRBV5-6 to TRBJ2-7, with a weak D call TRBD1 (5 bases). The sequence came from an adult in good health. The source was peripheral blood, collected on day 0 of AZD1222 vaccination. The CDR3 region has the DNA TGTGCCAGCAGCTTGGGCCCAGGGTACGAGCAGTACTTC. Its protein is CASSLGPGYEQYF.